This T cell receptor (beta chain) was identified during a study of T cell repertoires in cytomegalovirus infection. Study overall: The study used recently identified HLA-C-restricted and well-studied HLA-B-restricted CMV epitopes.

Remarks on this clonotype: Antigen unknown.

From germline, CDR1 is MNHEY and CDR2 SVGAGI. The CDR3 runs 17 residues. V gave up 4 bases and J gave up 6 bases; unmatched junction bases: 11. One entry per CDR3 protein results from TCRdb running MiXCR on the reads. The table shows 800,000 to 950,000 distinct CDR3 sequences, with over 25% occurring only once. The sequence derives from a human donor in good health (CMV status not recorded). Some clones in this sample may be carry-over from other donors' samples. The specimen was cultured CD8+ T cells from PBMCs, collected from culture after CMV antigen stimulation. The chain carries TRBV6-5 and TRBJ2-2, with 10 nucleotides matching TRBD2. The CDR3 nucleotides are TGTGCCAGCAGTTGGGAACTAGCGGGGAGTCGGGCCGGGGAGCTGTTTTTT. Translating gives CASSWELAGSRAGELFF.